This T cell receptor (beta chain) emerged from a study of Graves' ophthalmopathy and Graves' hyperthyroidism. In its sample, this clonotype was seen many times. This CDR3 is 13 amino acids long. The V and J ends lost 4 bases and 1 base respectively, with 8 bases between them. Germline CDR1 SQVTM, CDR2 ANQGSEA. The TCR beta CDR3 regions underwent amplification from RNA transcripts. A first-round RT-PCR used HTBI primers, followed by a second-round multiplex PCR. TCRdb itself ran the multiplex PCR reads through MiXCR, one entry per CDR3 protein. The data show fewer than 400,000 distinct CDR3 sequences, with about a sixth seen just once and roughly 1.6% held by the top ten.

The sequence derives from a woman under 30 with Graves' ophthalmopathy. Material: peripheral blood. This sequence joins TRBV29-1 and TRBJ1-5; D is undetermined. The CDR3 region has the DNA TGCAGCGTTGCGGGGAACAGCAATCAGCCCCAGCATTTT. Translation gives CSVAGNSNQPQHF.